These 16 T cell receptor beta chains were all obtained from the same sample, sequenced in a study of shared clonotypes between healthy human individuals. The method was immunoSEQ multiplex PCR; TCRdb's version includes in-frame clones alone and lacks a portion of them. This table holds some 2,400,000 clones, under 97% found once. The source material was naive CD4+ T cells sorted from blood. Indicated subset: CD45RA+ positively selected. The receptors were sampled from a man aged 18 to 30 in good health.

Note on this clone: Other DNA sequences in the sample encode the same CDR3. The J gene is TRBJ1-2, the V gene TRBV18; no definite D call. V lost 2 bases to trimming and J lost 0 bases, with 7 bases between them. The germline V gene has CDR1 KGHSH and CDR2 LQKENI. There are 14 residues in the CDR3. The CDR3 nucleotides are TGTGCCAGCTCACCAGGCCAGTCTAACTATGGCTACACCTTC. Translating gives CASSPGQSNYGYTF.

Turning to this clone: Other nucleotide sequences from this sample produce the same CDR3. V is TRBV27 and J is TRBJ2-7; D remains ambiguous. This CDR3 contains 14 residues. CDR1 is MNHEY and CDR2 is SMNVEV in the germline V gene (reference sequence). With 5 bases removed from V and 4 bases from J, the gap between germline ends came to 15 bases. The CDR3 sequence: CASSLKGKGYEQYF. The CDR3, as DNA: TGTGCCAGCAGTCTAAAAGGGAAGGGTTACGAGCAGTACTTC.

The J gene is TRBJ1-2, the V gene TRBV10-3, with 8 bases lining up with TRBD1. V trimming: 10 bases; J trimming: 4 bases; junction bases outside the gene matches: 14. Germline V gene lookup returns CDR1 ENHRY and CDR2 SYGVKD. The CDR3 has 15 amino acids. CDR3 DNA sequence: TGTGCCAGCCTCCCTTCCCTTACAGGGGGCTATGGCTACACCTTC. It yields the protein CASLPSLTGGYGYTF.

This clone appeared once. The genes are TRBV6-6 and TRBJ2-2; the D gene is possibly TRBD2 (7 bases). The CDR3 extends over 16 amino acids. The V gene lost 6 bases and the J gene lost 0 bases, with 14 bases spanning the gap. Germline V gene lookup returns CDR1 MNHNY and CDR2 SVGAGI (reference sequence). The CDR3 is CASRTTGGSNTGELFF. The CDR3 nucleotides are TGTGCCAGCAGGACAACGGGGGGCTCGAACACCGGGGAGCTGTTTTTT.

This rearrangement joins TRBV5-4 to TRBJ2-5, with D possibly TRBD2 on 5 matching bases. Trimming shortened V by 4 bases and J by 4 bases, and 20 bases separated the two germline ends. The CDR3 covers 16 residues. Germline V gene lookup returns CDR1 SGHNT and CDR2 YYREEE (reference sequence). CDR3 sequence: CASSGSRRVGPETQYF. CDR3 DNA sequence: TGTGCCAGCAGCGGATCAAGGCGGGTGGGTCCAGAGACCCAGTACTTC. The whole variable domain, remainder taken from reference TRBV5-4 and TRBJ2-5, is ETGVTQSPTHLIKTRGQQVTLRCSSQSGHNTVSWYQQALGQGPQFIFQYYREEENGRGNFPPRFSGLQFPNYSSELNVNALELDDSALYLCASSGSRRVGPETQYFGPGTRLLVL.

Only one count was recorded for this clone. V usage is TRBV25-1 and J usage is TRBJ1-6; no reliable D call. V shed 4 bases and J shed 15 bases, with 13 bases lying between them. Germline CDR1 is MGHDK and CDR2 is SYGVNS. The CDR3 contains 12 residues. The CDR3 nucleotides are TGTGCCAGCAGTGTCCTCGGTCAGTTCCTCCACTTT. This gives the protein CASSVLGQFLHF. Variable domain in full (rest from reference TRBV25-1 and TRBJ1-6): EADIYQTPRYLVIGTGKKITLECSQTMGHDKMYWYQQDPGMELHLIHYSYGVNSTEKGDLSSESTVSRIRTEHFPLTLESARPSHTSQYLCASSVLGQFLHFGNGTRLTVT.

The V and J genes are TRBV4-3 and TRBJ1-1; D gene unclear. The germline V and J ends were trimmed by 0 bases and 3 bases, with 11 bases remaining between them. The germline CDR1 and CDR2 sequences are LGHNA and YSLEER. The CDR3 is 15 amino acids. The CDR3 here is CASSQDYGRDTEAFF. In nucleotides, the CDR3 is TGCGCCAGCAGCCAAGATTATGGACGGGACACTGAAGCTTTCTTT.

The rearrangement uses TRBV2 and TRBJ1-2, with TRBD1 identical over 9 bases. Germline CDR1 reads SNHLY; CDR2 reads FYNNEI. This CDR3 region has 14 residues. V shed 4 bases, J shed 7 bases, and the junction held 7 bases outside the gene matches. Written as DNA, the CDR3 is TGTGCCAGCAGTGCCGCCGGGACAGGGTTTGGCTACACCTTC. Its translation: CASSAAGTGFGYTF. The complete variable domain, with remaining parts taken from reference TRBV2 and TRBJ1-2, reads EPEVTQTPSHQVTQMGQEVILRCVPISNHLYFYWYRQILGQKVEFLVSFYNNEISEKSEIFDDQFSVERPDGSNFTLKIRSTKLEDSAMYFCASSAAGTGFGYTFGSGTRLTVV.

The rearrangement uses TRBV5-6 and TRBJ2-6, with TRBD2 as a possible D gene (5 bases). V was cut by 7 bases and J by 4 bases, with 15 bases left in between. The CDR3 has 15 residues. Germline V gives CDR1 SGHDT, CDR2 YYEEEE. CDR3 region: CASSPWPGGANVLTF. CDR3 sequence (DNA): TGTGCCAGCTCGCCTTGGCCGGGGGGGGCCAACGTCCTGACTTTC.

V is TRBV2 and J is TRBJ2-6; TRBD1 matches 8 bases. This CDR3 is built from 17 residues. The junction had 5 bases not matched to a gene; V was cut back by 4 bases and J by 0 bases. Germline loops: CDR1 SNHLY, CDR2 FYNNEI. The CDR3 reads CASSGRDRSSGANVLTF. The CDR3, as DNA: TGTGCCAGCAGTGGGCGGGACAGGAGCTCTGGGGCCAACGTCCTGACTTTC. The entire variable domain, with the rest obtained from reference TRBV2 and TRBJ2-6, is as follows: EPEVTQTPSHQVTQMGQEVILRCVPISNHLYFYWYRQILGQKVEFLVSFYNNEISEKSEIFDDQFSVERPDGSNFTLKIRSTKLEDSAMYFCASSGRDRSSGANVLTFGAGSRLTVL.

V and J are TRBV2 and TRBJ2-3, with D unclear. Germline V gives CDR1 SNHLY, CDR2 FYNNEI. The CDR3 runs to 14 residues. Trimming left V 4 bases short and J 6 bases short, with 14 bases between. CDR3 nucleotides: TGTGCCAGCAGTGGACTGGCGCTTAAGGATACGCAGTATTTT. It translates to CASSGLALKDTQYF.

The CDR3: CASSSGLVQETQYF. The CDR3 DNA is TGCGCCAGCAGCTCAGGACTGGTCCAAGAGACCCAGTACTTC. The chain employs TRBV5-1 and TRBJ2-5, with D possibly matching TRBD2 (5 bases). V was cut by 3 bases and J by 1 base, with 10 bases left in between. Germline V gene sequence: CDR1 SGHRS, CDR2 YFSETQ. The CDR3 is 14 amino acids.

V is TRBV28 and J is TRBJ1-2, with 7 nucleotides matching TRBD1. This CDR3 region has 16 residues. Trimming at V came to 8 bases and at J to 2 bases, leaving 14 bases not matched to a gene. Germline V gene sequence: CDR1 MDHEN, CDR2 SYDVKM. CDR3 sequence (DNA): TGTGCCAGCGAGACTGGACAGGACTCCTCAAACTATGGCTACACCTTC. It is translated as CASETGQDSSNYGYTF.

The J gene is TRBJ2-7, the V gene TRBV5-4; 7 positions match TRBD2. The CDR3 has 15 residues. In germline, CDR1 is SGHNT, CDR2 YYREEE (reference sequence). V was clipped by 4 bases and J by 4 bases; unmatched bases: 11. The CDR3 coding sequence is TGTGCCAGCAGCCCGGCGGTGGGAGGGCAATACGAGCAGTACTTC. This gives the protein CASSPAVGGQYEQYF.

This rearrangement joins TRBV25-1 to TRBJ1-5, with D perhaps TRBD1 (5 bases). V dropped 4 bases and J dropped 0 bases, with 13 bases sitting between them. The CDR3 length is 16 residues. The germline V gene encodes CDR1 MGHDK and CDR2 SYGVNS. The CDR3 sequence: CASSAAGRSSNQPQHF. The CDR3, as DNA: TGTGCCAGCAGTGCCGCGGGACGTAGTAGCAATCAGCCCCAGCATTTT.

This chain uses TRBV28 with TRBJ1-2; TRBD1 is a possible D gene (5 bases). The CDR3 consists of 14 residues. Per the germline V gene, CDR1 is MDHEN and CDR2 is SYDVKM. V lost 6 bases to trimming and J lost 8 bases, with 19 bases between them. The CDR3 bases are TGTGCCAGCAGCCAGCGGACGGCGGGGGACGGCTACACCTTC. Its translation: CASSQRTAGDGYTF.